These 10 T cell receptor beta chains were sequenced from one sample in a study of monozygotic twins with inflammatory bowel disease. TCRdb re-called the 5' RACE reads, yielding one record per CDR3 amino acid sequence without DNA. The sample includes about 380,000 distinct CDR3 sequences. Sequencing used blood. The receptors stem from a human donor with ulcerative colitis or Crohn's disease, or a healthy co-twin of an affected twin (not recorded which).

This chain connects TRBV7-2 to TRBJ2-7; TCRdb gives TRBD1 as the D gene, but with no DNA this cannot be confirmed. Germline V gives CDR1 SGHTA, CDR2 FQGNSA. The CDR3 length is 16 residues. CDR3 in amino acids: CASSLVQVRDRYEQYF.

The chain is built from TRBV12-5 and TRBJ1-6. This CDR3 region has 18 residues. The germline gives CDR1 LGHNT, CDR2 FRNRAP. CDR3 amino acids: CASGDTRSGKRSYSPLHF. Using reference TRBV12-5 and TRBJ1-6 for the parts outside the CDR3, the full variable domain is DARVTQTPRHKVTEMGQEVTMRCQPILGHNTVFWYRQTMMQGLELLAYFRNRAPLDDSGMPKDRFSAEMPDATLATLKIQPSEPRDSAVYFCASGDTRSGKRSYSPLHFGNGTRLTVT.

This sequence joins TRBV10-3 and TRBJ2-3; there is no DNA to check the TCRdb D call of TRBD1. CDR3 size: 17 residues. CDR1 and CDR2 from the germline V gene are ENHRY and SYGVKD. The CDR3 sequence: CAIRSGGSSSSADTQYF.

The J gene is TRBJ1-4, the V gene TRBV5-1; TCRdb's D gene call, TRBD1, goes unchecked for lack of DNA. This CDR3 has 13 amino acids. Germline V gives CDR1 SGHRS, CDR2 YFSETQ. The CDR3 spells CASSTGPNEKLFF.

The rearrangement links TRBV12-3 or TRBV12-4 to TRBJ1-3. The CDR3 spans 14 residues. CDR3: CASSLDVPGNTIYF.

J is TRBJ2-2 and V is TRBV6-1; TCRdb names TRBD1, which stays unverified in the absence of DNA. Germline V gene sequence: CDR1 MNHNS, CDR2 SASEGT. This CDR3 is built from 15 residues. This CDR3 reads CASRQPTGNTGELFF.

This chain links TRBV11-2 with TRBJ2-7. The CDR3 is 12 amino acids. CDR1 and CDR2 (germline): SGHAT, FQNNGV. The CDR3 sequence: CASSFLDYEQYF.

This chain joins TRBV24-1 and TRBJ2-1; TCRdb's D gene call, TRBD1, goes unchecked for lack of DNA. The CDR3 length is 16 residues. CDR1 is KGHDR and CDR2 is SFDVKD in the germline V gene. The CDR3 region is CATSGGATGSYNEQFF.

The rearrangement joins TRBV29-1 to TRBJ1-1; lacking DNA, the TRBD1 call made by TCRdb goes unchecked. The CDR3 runs to 14 residues. CDR1 and CDR2 from the germline V gene are SQVTM and ANQGSEA. CDR3 loop: CSVKDRASNTEAFF. Filled out from reference TRBV29-1 and TRBJ1-1, the complete variable domain reads SAVISQKPSRDICQRGTSLTIQCQVDSQVTMMFWYRQQPGQSLTLIATANQGSEATYESGFVIDKFPISRPNLTFSTLTVSNMSPEDSSIYLCSVKDRASNTEAFFGQGTRLTVV.

The V call is TRBV11-3, the J call TRBJ2-3; checking the TCRdb D call of TRBD2 is not possible without DNA. CDR1 SGHNT and CDR2 YENEEA come from the germline V gene. This CDR3 has 13 amino acids. CDR3 sequence reads: CASSARLADTQYF. The full variable domain, rest sourced from reference TRBV11-3 and TRBJ2-3, is EAGVVQSPRYKIIEKKQPVAFWCNPISGHNTLYWYLQNLGQGPELLIRYENEEAVDDSQLPKDRFSAERLKGVDSTLKIQPAELGDSAVYLCASSARLADTQYFGPGTRLTVL.